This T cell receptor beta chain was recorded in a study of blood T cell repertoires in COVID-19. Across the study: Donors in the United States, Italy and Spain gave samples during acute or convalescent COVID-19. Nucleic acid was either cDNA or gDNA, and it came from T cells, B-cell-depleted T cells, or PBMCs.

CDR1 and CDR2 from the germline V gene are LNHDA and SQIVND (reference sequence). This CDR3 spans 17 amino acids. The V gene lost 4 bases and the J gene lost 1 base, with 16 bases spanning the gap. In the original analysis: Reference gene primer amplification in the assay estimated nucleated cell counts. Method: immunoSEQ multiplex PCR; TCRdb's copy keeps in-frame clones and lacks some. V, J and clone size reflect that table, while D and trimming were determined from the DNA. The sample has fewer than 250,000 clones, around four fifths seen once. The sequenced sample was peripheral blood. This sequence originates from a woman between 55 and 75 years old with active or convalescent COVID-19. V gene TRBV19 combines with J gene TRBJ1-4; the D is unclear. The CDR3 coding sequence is TGTGCCAGTAGTACTCCCCTATGGCGGCGAACTAATGAAAAACTGTTTTTT. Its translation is CASSTPLWRRTNEKLFF.